Listed below are T cell receptor beta chains from one sample, sequenced in a study of blood T cells in healthy people across ages. TCRdb re-called the 5' RACE reads through MiXCR, storing one row per CDR3 protein. Of about 830,000 distinct CDR3 sequences in the sample, around two thirds are singletons; the top ten hold 25% to 35%. Sequencing was carried out using blood. These receptors originate from a man aged 25-40 years in good health. Both conserved end residues are part of each CDR3. The D gene is left open where the match is weak. Size is omitted from some rows. Given values are once, few, many or a class for expanded clones.

>NA|TRBV21-1|NA|TRBJ1-4
CASSRGGRGNEKLFF
TGTGCCAGCAGCCGGGGGGGCAGGGGAAATGAAAAACTGTTTTTT
>NA|TRBV12-3/TRBV12-4|NA|TRBJ2-5
CASSFAGIQETQYF
TGTGCCAGCAGTTTCGCGGGTATCCAAGAGACCCAGTACTTC
>TRBD1|TRBV25-1|NA|TRBJ2-3
CASSSLDRGIRDTQYF
TGTGCCAGCTCCTCCTTGGACAGGGGGATTCGAGATACGCAGTATTTT
>NA|TRBV2|NA|TRBJ2-3
CASTSVREGTDTQYF
TGTGCCAGCACCTCAGTGAGAGAGGGTACAGATACGCAGTATTTT
>NA|TRBV29-1|NA|TRBJ1-4
CSVEDQVRGRDEEKLFF
TGCAGCGTTGAAGATCAAGTCCGAGGCAGGGATGAGGAAAAACTGTTTTTT
>NA|TRBV5-1|once|TRBJ2-3
CASSYGVASTDTQYF
TGCGCCAGCAGCTATGGGGTCGCTAGCACAGATACGCAGTATTTT
>NA|TRBV4-1|few|TRBJ2-6
CASSQEVARRANVLTF
TGCGCCAGCAGCCAAGAGGTGGCCAGGCGGGCCAACGTCCTGACTTTC
>NA|TRBV7-2|NA|TRBJ2-7
CASSLHSGVGGGSYEQYF
TGTGCCAGCAGCTTGCACTCCGGGGTGGGTGGGGGCTCCTACGAGCAGTACTTC
>TRBD2|TRBV6-2/TRBV6-3|few|TRBJ2-2
CASRPPWTSGGLNTGELFF
TGTGCCAGCAGACCCCCCTGGACTAGCGGGGGGCTGAACACCGGGGAGCTGTTTTTT
>TRBD2|TRBV18|NA|TRBJ2-7
CASSPGGSGEYYEQYF
TGTGCCAGCTCACCGGGAGGTAGCGGGGAATACTACGAGCAGTACTTC
>NA|TRBV28|NA|TRBJ2-7
CASAFSYEQYF
TGTGCCTCGGCTTTCAGCTACGAGCAGTACTTC
>TRBD2|TRBV9|NA|TRBJ2-1
CASSTGTSGKYNEQFF
TGTGCCAGCAGCACTGGGACTAGCGGGAAATACAATGAGCAGTTCTTC
>NA|TRBV20-1|NA|TRBJ2-7
CSASRAHKPYEQYF
TGCAGTGCTAGCCGGGCCCACAAACCCTACGAGCAGTACTTC
>TRBD1|TRBV25-1|few|TRBJ2-7
CASRGTAASYEQYF
TGTGCCAGCAGGGGGACAGCAGCTTCCTACGAGCAGTACTTC
>NA|TRBV20-1|few|TRBJ1-2
CSARDVTAYGYTF
TGCAGTGCTAGAGATGTAACGGCTTATGGCTACACCTTC
>NA|TRBV4-3|NA|TRBJ2-7
CASSQGLGQPYEQYF
TGCGCCAGCAGCCAGGGTCTCGGACAGCCCTACGAGCAGTACTTC
>NA|TRBV7-2|NA|TRBJ2-7
CASHLGNTEPPYF
TGTGCCAGCCATCTTGGGAATACAGAGCCACCGTACTTC
>NA|TRBV29-1|NA|TRBJ2-1
CSVENKGRRVYNEQFF
TGCAGCGTTGAAAACAAGGGGAGGAGAGTTTATAATGAGCAGTTCTTC
>NA|TRBV3-1|few|TRBJ2-5
CASSQVGPRGETQYF
TGTGCCAGCAGCCAAGTGGGACCCCGGGGGGAGACCCAGTACTTC
>NA|TRBV20-1|NA|TRBJ2-1
CSANSMDTPYNEQFF
TGCAGTGCTAATTCAATGGATACCCCATACAATGAGCAGTTCTTC
>NA|TRBV7-9|NA|TRBJ2-5
CASSSDEVGETQYF
TGTGCCAGCAGCTCTGACGAGGTTGGGGAGACCCAGTACTTC
>NA|TRBV12-3/TRBV12-4|NA|TRBJ2-1
CASSLRRLPYNEQFF
TGTGCCAGCAGTTTAAGAAGACTACCCTACAATGAGCAGTTCTTC
>NA|TRBV5-1|NA|TRBJ2-4
CASSLAREKNIQYF
TGCGCCAGCAGCTTGGCCAGGGAGAAAAACATTCAGTACTTC
>NA|TRBV4-2|few|TRBJ2-1
CASSQESKRDNEQFF
TGTGCCAGCAGCCAAGAGTCTAAAAGGGACAATGAGCAGTTCTTC
>TRBD2|TRBV7-7|few|TRBJ2-1
CASSLVASGPYNEQFF
TGTGCCAGCAGCTTAGTAGCTAGCGGGCCTTACAATGAGCAGTTCTTC